This section outlines one T cell receptor beta chain sequence together with its context. Assay used: immunoSEQ multiplex PCR; TCRdb lists only in-frame clones, some missing. The sample comprises about 15,000 clones, 70% to 80% of which are singletons, and about 14% rests with the top ten. This record comes from a study of blood T cell repertoires in COVID-19. For the study at large: The United States, Italy and Spain provided the acute and convalescent COVID-19 samples. PBMCs, B-cell-depleted T cells, or T cells provided the cDNA or gDNA that made up the material.

Between the trimmed V and J ends, which lost 4 bases and 0 bases, there was a span of 10 bases. CDR3 size: 14 residues. CDR1 and CDR2 from the germline V gene are LNHDA and SQIVND (reference sequence). Input material: peripheral blood. The chain combines TRBV19 with TRBJ2-7; D ambiguous. The sequence was collected from a human donor in a cohort sampled during active COVID-19. The CDR3 DNA is TGTGCCAGTAGTACCAGTCTCAGCTCCTACGAGCAGTACTTC. This translates into CASSTSLSSYEQYF.